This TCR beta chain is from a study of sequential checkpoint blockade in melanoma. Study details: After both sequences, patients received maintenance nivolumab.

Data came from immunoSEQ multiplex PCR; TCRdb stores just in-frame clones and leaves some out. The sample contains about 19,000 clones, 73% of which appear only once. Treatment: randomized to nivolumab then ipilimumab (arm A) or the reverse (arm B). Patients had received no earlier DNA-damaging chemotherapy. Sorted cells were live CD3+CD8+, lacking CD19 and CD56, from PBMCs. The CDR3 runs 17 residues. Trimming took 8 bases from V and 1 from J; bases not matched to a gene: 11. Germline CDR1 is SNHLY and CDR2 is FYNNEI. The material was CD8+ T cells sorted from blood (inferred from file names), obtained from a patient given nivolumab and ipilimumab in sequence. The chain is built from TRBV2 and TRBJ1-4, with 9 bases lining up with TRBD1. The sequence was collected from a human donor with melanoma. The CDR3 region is CASANVPGQGTNEKLFF. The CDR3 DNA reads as TGTGCCAGCGCCAATGTCCCGGGACAGGGAACTAATGAAAAACTGTTTTTT. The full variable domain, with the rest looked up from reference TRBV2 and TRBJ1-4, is EPEVTQTPSHQVTQMGQEVILRCVPISNHLYFYWYRQILGQKVEFLVSFYNNEISEKSEIFDDQFSVERPDGSNFTLKIRSTKLEDSAMYFCASANVPGQGTNEKLFFGSGTQLSVL.